This T cell receptor beta chain was recovered during a study of T cell responses to AZD1222 COVID-19 vaccine. Notes on the study in general: Donors were largely white British and mainly female; clonal diversity was possibly underestimated.

Worth noting for this clone: Its antigen is not known.

The analysis combined second doses at about 4 or about 12 weeks. Repertoires were generated with immunoSEQ multiplex PCR, while TCRdb's copy carries only in-frame clones and drops some. The sample lists 120,000 to 150,000 clones, roughly 89% occurring once. Material: peripheral blood, obtained 28 days after the second AZD1222 dose. The source of this sequence is an adult who received the AZD1222 COVID-19 vaccine.

CDR3 in DNA: TGTGCCAGCAGTTACGTTGGAGGCCCTGAAGCTTTCTTT. It codes for CASSYVGGPEAFF. The rearrangement joins TRBV6-5 to TRBJ1-1; D gene ambiguous. Trimming left V 2 bases short and J 6 bases short, with 10 bases between. CDR3 size: 13 residues. Germline assignment: CDR1 MNHEY and CDR2 SVGAGI.